A selection of T cell receptor beta chains follows, all from one sample in a study of OX40 agonist ivuxolimab in advanced cancers. Repertoires were generated with immunoSEQ multiplex PCR, while TCRdb's copy carries only in-frame clones and drops some. The sample carries over 40,000 clones, about 86% recorded once. The sample here was CD4+ or CD8+ T cells sorted from blood, taken in a trial of the OX40 agonist ivuxolimab. Source of these receptors: an adult with an advanced solid tumor such as melanoma, head and neck, liver or kidney cancer. Each CDR3 is given with its conserved first and last residue. The D gene is left open where the match is weak.

d_call,j_call,v_call,cdr3_aa,cdr3_nt
.,TRBJ1-6,TRBV2,CASKGGSSYNSPLHF,TGTGCCAGCAAAGGCGGAAGCTCCTATAATTCACCCCTCCACTTT
TRBD1,TRBJ2-1,TRBV29-1,CSVTRSRGLSNEQFF,TGCAGCGTTACCCGGTCCAGGGGGCTATCCAATGAGCAGTTCTTC
TRBD2,TRBJ2-1,TRBV7-3,CASSAGGNEQFF,TGTGCCAGCAGTGCGGGGGGCAATGAGCAGTTCTTC
TRBD1,TRBJ1-3,TRBV6-1,CASSEDRGQGNTIYF,TGTGCCAGCAGTGAAGACAGGGGGCAAGGAAACACCATATATTTT
TRBD1,TRBJ1-3,TRBV5-1,CASSALTGTAEGNTIYF,TGCGCCAGCAGCGCCTTAACCGGGACAGCGGAAGGAAACACCATATATTTT
.,TRBJ1-5,TRBV19,CASRRGNQPQHF,TGTGCCAGTAGACGGGGGAATCAGCCCCAGCATTTT
TRBD2,TRBJ2-4,TRBV2,CASSPRGVANIQYF,TGTGCCAGCAGTCCGCGGGGGGTCGCGAACATTCAGTACTTC
.,TRBJ1-6,TRBV27,CASSFEDPRYNSPLHF,TGTGCCAGCAGTTTTGAGGACCCCCGGTATAATTCACCCCTCCACTTT
.,TRBJ1-4,TRBV6-4,CASSDGEKLFF,TGTGCCAGCAGTGACGGGGAAAAACTGTTTTTT
.,TRBJ1-5,TRBV6-1,CASSGLGRAGNQPQHF,TGTGCCAGCAGTGGACTTGGGAGGGCTGGCAATCAGCCCCAGCATTTT
.,TRBJ1-1,TRBV18,CASSPISGKNTEAFF,TGTGCCAGCTCACCAATCAGCGGGAAGAACACTGAAGCTTTCTTT
.,TRBJ2-1,TRBV19,CASSPLRYNEQFF,TGTGCCAGTAGCCCTCTACGCTACAATGAGCAGTTCTTC
.,TRBJ2-7,TRBV30,CAYRRGQWYF,TGTGCCTACCGCCGGGGTCAGTGGTACTTC